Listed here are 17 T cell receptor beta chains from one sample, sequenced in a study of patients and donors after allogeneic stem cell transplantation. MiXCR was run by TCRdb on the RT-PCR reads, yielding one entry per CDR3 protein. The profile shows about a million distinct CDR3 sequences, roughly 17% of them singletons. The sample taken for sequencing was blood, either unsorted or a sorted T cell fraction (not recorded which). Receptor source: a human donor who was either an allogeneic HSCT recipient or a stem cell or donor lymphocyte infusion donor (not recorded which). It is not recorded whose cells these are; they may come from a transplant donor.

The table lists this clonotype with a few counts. CDR3 in amino acids: CASSYSRLAGNYGYTF. CDR3 DNA: TGTGCCAGCAGTTACTCGAGGTTAGCAGGCAACTATGGCTACACCTTC. The V gene is TRBV6-5, the J gene TRBJ1-2; unclear D gene. The CDR3 sequence is 16 residues long. Between the trimmed V and J ends, which lost 0 bases and 2 bases, there was a span of 13 bases. Germline assignment: CDR1 MNHEY and CDR2 SVGAGI.

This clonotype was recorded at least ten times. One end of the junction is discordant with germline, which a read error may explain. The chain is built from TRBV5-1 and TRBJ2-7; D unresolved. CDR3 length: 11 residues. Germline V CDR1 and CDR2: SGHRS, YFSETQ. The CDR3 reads CASSLGREQYF. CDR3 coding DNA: TGTGCCAGCAGTTTAGGGCGTGAGCAGTACTTC.

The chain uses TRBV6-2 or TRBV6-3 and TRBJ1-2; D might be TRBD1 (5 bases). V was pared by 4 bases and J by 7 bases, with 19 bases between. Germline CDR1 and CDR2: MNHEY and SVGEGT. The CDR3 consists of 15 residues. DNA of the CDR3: TGTGCCAGCAGTTCTCCGGGACGGTTTGGGGCTGGCTACACCTTC. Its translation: CASSSPGRFGAGYTF.

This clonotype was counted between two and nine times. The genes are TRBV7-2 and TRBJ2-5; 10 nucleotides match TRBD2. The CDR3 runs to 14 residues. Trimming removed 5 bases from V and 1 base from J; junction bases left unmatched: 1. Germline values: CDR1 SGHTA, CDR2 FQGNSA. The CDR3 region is CASSGLAAQETQYF. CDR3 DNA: TGTGCCAGCAGCGGACTAGCGGCCCAAGAGACCCAGTACTTC.

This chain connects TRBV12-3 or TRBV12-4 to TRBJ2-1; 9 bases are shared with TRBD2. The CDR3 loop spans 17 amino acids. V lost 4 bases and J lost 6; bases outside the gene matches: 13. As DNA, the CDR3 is TGTGCCAGCAGTTGGGGAGTGCTAGCGGGAAGTCGCAATGAGCAGTTCTTC. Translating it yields CASSWGVLAGSRNEQFF.

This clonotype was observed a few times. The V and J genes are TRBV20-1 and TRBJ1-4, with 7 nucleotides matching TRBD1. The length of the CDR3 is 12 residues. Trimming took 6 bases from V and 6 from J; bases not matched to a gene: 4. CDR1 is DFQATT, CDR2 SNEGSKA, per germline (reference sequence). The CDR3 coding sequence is TGCAGTGCGGGCGGGACAGATGAAAAACTGTTTTTT. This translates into CSAGGTDEKLFF.

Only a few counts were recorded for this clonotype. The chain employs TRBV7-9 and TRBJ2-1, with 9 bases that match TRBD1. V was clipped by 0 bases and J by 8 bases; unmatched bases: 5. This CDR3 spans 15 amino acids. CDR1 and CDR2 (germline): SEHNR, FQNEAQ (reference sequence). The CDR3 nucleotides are TGTGCCAGCAGCTTAGCAACCGGGACAGGGTATGAGCAGTTCTTC. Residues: CASSLATGTGYEQFF.

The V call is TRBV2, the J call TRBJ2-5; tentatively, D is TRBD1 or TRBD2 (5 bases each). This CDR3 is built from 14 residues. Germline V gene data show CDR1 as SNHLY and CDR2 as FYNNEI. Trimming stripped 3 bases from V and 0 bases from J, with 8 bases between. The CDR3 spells CASSDGTYQETQYF. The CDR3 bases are TGTGCCAGCAGTGACGGGACGTACCAAGAGACCCAGTACTTC.

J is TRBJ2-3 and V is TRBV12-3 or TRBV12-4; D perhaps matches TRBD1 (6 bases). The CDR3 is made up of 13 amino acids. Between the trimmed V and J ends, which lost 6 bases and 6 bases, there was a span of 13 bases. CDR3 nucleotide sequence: TGTGCCAGCAGAGAGTCAGGGGCCGATACGCAGTATTTT. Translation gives CASRESGADTQYF.

The CDR3 region is CASSFRGQTNSPLHF. CDR3 bases: TGTGCCAGCAGCTTCCGGGGACAGACAAATTCACCCCTCCACTTT. The chain is built from TRBV7-2 and TRBJ1-6; 7 positions agree with TRBD1. Germline trimming cut 3 bases from V and 7 bases from J; bases unmatched to any gene: 6. The CDR3 has 15 amino acids. The germline gives CDR1 SGHTA, CDR2 FQGNSA.

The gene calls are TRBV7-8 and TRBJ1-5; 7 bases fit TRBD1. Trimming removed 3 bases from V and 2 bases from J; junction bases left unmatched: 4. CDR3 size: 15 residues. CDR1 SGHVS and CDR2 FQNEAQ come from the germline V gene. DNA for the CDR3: TGTGCCAGCAGCTTCGGGACAGTGGGCAATCAGCCCCAGCATTTT. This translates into CASSFGTVGNQPQHF.

This chain's CDR3 is CSARGGSPEAFF. CDR3 sequence (DNA): TGCAGTGCTAGAGGGGGGAGCCCTGAAGCTTTCTTT. The chain employs TRBV20-1 and TRBJ1-1, with D maybe TRBD1 (5 bases). Germline-derived CDR1 and CDR2 are DFQATT and SNEGSKA (reference sequence). The CDR3 is 12 residues long. Trimming left V 1 base short and J 6 bases short, with 9 bases between.

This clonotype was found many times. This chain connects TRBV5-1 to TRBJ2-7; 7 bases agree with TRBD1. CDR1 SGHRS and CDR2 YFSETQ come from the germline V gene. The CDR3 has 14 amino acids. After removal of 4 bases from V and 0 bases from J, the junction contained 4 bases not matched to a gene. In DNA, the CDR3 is TGCGCCAGCAGCACGGGACAGAGCTCCTACGAGCAGTACTTC. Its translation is CASSTGQSSYEQYF.

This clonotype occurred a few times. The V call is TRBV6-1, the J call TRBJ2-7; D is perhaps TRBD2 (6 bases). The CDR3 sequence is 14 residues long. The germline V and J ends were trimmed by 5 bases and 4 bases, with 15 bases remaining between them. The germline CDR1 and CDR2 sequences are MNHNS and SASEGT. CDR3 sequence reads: CASSNGGARYEQYF. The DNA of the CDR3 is TGTGCCAGCAGTAATGGAGGGGCTCGGTACGAGCAGTACTTC.

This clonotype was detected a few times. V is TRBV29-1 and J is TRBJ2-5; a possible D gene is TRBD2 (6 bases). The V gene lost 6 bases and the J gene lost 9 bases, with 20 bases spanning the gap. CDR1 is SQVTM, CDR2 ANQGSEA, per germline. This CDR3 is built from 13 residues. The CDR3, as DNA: TGCAGCGTCGACCGAAGTGGGGGGACGGCCCAGTACTTC. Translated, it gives CSVDRSGGTAQYF.

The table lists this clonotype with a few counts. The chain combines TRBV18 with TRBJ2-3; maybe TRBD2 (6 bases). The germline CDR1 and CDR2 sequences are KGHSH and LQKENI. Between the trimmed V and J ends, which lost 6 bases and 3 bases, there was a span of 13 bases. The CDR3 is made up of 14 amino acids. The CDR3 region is CASSPGTPTDTQYF. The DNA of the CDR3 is TGTGCCAGCTCCCCCGGGACTCCTACAGATACGCAGTATTTT.

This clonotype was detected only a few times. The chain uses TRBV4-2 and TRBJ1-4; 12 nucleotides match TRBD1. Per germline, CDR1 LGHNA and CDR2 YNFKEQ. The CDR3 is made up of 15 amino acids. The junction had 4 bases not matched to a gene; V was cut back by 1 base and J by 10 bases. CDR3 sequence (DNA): TGTGCCAGCAGCCAAGCTCCGGGACAGGGGGCAAAACTGTTTTTT. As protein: CASSQAPGQGAKLFF.